This T cell receptor (beta chain) originates from a study of graft-versus-host responses after intestinal transplantation. With respect to this clone: Its antigen is as yet unknown.

This CDR3 spans 15 amino acids. Trimming removed 3 bases from V and 1 base from J; junction bases left unmatched: 3. Per the germline V gene, CDR1 is SGHVS and CDR2 is FNYEAQ. Using immunoSEQ multiplex PCR, the repertoire was profiled, and TCRdb retains in-frame clones only, with some absent. In the table there are about 130,000 clones, around nine tenths of which are singletons. Sample: unstimulated CD4+ T cells sorted from spleen or lymph node cells, taken before intestinal transplant. This rearrangement joins TRBV7-6 to TRBJ2-3, with TRBD2 matching 8 bases. This clonotype was sampled from a human donor who received an intestinal transplant. CDR3 bases: TGTGCCAGCAGCTTTGGCGGGGGGCGCACAGATACGCAGTATTTT. It is translated as CASSFGGGRTDTQYF.